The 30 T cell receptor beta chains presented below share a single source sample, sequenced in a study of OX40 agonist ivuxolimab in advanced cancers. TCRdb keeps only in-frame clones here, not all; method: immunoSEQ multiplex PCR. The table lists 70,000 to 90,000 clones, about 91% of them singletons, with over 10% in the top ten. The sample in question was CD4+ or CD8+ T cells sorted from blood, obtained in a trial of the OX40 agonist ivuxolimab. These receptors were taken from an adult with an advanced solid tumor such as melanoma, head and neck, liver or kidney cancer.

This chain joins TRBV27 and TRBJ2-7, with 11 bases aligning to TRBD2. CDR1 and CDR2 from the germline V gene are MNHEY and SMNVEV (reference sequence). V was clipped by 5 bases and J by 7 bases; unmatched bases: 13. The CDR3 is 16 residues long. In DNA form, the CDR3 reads TGTGCCAGCAGTCAACAACCGGGACTAGCGGCACTAGAGCAGTACTTC. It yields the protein CASSQQPGLAALEQYF.

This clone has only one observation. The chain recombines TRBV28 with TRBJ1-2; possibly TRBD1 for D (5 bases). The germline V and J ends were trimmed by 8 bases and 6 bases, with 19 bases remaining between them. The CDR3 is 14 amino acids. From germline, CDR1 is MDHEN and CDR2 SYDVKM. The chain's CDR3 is CASFTEGTRDGYTF. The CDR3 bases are TGTGCCAGCTTCACCGAAGGGACGAGGGATGGCTACACCTTC.

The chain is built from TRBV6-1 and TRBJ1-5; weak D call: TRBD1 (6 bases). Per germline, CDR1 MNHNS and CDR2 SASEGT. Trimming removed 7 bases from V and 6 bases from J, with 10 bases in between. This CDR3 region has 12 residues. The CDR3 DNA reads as TGTGCCAGCATACAGGGAGGTCAGCCCCAGCATTTT. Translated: CASIQGGQPQHF.

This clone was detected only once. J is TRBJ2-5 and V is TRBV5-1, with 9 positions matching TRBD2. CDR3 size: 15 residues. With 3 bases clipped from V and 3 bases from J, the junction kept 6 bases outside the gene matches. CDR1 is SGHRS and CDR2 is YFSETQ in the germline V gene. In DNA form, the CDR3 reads TGCGCCAGCAGCTCGAATCCTAGCGGGGAAGAGACCCAGTACTTC. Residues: CASSSNPSGEETQYF.

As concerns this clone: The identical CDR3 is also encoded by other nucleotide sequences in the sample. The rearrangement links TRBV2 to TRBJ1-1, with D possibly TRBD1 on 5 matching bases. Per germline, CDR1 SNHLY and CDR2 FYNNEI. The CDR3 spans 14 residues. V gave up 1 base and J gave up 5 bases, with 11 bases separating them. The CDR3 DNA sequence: TGTGCCAGCAGTGAAGTCGGCCGGGGGACTGAAGCTTTCTTT. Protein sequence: CASSEVGRGTEAFF.

Written as DNA, the CDR3 is TGTGCCAGCACCTCCCACTACGCGGGGGGCCGGGAGACCCAGTACTTC. Its translation: CASTSHYAGGRETQYF. The rearrangement joins TRBV28 to TRBJ2-5, with 8 bases lining up with TRBD2. Germline V lookup: CDR1 MDHEN, CDR2 SYDVKM. This CDR3 spans 16 amino acids. V lost 7 bases to trimming and J lost 5 bases; unmatched junction nucleotides: 15.

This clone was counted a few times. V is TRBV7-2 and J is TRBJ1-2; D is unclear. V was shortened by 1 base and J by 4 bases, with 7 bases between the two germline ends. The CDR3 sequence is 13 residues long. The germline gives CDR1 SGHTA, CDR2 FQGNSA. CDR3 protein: CASSLDSFYGYTF. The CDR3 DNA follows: TGTGCCAGCAGCTTAGACAGCTTCTATGGCTACACCTTC.

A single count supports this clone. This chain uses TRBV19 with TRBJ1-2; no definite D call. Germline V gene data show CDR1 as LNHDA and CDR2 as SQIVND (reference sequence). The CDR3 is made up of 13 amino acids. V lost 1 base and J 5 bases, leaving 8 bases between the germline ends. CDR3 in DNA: TGTGCCAGTAGTATAGTGGACGGGTATGGCTACACCTTC. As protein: CASSIVDGYGYTF.

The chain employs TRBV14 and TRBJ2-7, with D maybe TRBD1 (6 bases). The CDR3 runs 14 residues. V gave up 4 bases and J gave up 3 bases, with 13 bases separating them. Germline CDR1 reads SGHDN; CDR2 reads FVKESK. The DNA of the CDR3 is TGTGCCAGCAGCCCCCGGGACACTGTCTACGAGCAGTACTTC. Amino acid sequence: CASSPRDTVYEQYF.

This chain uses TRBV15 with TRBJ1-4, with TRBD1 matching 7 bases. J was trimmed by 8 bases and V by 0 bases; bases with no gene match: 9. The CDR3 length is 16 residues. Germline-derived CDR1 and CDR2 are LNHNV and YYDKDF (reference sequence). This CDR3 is CATSRDGGYRGEKLFF. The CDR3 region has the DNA TGTGCCACCAGCAGAGATGGCGGCTACAGGGGCGAAAAACTGTTTTTT.

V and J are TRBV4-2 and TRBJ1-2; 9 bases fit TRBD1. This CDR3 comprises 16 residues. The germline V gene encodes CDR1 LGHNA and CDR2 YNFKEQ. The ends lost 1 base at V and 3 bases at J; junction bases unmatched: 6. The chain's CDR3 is CASSQAGQGYDYGYTF. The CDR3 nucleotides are TGTGCCAGCAGCCAAGCCGGACAGGGGTATGACTATGGCTACACCTTC.

The CDR3 DNA reads TGTGCCAGCAGTGAATTGTTTCCTGAGCAGTTCTTC. Protein sequence: CASSELFPEQFF. This chain joins TRBV2 and TRBJ2-1, with D unresolved. The V end was cut by 2 bases, the J end by 9 bases, with 8 bases between. This CDR3 has 12 amino acids. Germline loops: CDR1 SNHLY, CDR2 FYNNEI.

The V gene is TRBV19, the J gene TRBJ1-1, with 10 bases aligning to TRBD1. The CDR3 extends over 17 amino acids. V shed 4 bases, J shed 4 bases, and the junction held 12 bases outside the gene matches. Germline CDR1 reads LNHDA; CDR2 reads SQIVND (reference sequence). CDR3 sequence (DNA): TGTGCCAGTAGTACCCATCCGGGACAGGGGTATGGCACTGAAGCTTTCTTT. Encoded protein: CASSTHPGQGYGTEAFF.

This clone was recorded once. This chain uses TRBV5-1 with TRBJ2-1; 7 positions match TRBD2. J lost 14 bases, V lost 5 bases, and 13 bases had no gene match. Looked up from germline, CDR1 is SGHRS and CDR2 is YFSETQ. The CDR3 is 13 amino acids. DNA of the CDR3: TGCGCCAGCAGTGCGGGGGAATGGGTAGGGGAGTTCTTC. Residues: CASSAGEWVGEFF.

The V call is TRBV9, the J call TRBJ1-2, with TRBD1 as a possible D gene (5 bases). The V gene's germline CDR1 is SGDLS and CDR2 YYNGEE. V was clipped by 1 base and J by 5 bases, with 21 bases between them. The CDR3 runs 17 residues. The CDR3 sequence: CASSVSTRVTGVYGYTF. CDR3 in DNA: TGTGCCAGCAGCGTATCTACGCGGGTCACAGGTGTATATGGCTACACCTTC.

CDR3 sequence reads: CASRRQANYGYTF. CDR3 coding DNA: TGTGCCAGCAGACGACAGGCTAACTATGGCTACACCTTC. The chain recombines TRBV6-5 with TRBJ1-2, with a possible D match to TRBD1 (6 bases). V was shortened by 6 bases and J by 0 bases, with 8 bases between the two germline ends. This CDR3 spans 13 amino acids. Germline V lookup: CDR1 MNHEY, CDR2 SVGAGI.

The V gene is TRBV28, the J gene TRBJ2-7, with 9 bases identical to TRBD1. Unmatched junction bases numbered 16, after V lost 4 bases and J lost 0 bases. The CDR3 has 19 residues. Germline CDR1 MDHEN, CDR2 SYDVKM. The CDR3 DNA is TGTGCCAGCAGTTCCCCCGGGACAGGGTGGCGGCGGACCTCCTACGAGCAGTACTTC. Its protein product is CASSSPGTGWRRTSYEQYF. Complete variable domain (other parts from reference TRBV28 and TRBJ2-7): DVKVTQSSRYLVKRTGEKVFLECVQDMDHENMFWYRQDPGLGLRLIYFSYDVKMKEKGDIPEGYSVSREKKERFSLILESASTNQTSMYLCASSSPGTGWRRTSYEQYFGPGTRLTVT.

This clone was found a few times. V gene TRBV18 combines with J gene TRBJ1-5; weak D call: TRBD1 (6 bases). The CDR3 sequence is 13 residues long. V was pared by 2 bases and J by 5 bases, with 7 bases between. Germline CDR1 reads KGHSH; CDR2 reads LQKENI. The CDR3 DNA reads TGTGCCAGCTCACCAGGGGGCCATCAGCCCCAGCATTTT. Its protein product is CASSPGGHQPQHF.

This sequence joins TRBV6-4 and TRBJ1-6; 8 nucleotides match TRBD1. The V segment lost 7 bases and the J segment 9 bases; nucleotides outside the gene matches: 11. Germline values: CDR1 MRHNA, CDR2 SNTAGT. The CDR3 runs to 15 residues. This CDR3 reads CASIWTGYGFSPLHF. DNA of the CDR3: TGTGCCAGCATCTGGACAGGGTACGGTTTTTCACCCCTCCACTTT.

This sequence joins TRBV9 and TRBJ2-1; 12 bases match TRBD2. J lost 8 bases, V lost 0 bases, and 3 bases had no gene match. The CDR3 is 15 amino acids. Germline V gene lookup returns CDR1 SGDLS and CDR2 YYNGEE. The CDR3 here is CASSVGASGRDEQFF. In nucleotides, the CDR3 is TGTGCCAGCAGCGTAGGAGCTAGCGGGAGGGATGAGCAGTTCTTC.

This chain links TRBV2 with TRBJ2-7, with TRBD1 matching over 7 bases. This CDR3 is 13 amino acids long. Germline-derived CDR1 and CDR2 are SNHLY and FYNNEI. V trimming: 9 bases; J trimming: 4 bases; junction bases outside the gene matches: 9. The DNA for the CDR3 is TGTGCCAGGCCGAAGGGGGACAGTTACGAGCAGTACTTC. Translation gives CARPKGDSYEQYF.

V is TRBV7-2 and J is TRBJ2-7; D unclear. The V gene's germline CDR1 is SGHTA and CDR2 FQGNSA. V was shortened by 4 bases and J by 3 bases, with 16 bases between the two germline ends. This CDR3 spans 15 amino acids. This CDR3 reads CASSSQLGPNYEQYF. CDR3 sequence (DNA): TGTGCCAGCAGCTCCCAACTCGGGCCTAACTACGAGCAGTACTTC.

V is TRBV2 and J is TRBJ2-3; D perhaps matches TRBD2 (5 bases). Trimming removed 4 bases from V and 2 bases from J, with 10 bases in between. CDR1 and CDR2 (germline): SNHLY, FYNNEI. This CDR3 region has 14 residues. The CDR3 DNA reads TGTGCCAGCAGTGCGACGGGATTCACAGATACGCAGTATTTT. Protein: CASSATGFTDTQYF.

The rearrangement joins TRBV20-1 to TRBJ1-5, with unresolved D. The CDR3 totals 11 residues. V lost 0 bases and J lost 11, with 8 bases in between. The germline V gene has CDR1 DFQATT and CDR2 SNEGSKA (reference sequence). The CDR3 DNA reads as TGCAGTGCTAGAGAAAGGATTGCCCAGCATTTT. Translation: CSARERIAQHF.

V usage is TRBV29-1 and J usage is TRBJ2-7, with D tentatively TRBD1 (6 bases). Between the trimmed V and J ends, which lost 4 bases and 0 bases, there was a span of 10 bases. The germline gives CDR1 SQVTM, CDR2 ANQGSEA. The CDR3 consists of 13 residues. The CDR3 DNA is TGCAGCGTTGGAGGGACACCCTCCTACGAGCAGTACTTC. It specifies CSVGGTPSYEQYF.

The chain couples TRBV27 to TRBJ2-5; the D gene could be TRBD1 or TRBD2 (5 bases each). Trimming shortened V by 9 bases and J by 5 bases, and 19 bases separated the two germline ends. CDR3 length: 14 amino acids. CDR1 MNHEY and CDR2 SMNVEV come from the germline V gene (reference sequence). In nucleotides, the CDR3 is TGTGCCAGTAGTACAGGAGGTCCCTCCGAGACCCAGTACTTC. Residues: CASSTGGPSETQYF.

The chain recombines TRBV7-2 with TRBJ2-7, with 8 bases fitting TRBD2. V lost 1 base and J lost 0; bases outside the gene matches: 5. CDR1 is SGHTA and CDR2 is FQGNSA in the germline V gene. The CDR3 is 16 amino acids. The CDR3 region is CASSLVGRGASYEQYF. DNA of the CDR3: TGTGCCAGCAGCTTAGTGGGGCGGGGGGCCTCCTACGAGCAGTACTTC.

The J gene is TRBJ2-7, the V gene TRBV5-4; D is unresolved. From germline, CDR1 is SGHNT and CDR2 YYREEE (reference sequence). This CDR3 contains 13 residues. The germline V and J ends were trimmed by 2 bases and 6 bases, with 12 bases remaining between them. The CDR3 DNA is TGTGCCAGCAGCTTCCTAGGAAGAGGCGAGCAGTACTTC. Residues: CASSFLGRGEQYF.

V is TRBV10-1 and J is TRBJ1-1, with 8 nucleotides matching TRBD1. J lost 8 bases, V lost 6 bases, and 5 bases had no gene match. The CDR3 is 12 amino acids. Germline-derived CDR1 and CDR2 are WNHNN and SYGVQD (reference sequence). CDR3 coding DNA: TGCGCCAGCAGCACAGGGGGATGGGAAGCTTTCTTT. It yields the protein CASSTGGWEAFF.

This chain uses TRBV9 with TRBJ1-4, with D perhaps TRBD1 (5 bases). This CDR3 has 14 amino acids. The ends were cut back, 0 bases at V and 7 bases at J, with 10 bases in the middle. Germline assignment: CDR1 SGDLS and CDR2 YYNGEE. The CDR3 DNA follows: TGTGCCAGCAGCGTAGCCGGGGCAAGTGAAAAACTGTTTTTT. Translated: CASSVAGASEKLFF.